This T cell receptor beta chain was sequenced during a study of T cell responses to AZD1222 COVID-19 vaccine. The assay was immunoSEQ multiplex PCR, and TCRdb's table has in-frame clones only and misses some. The table shows 80,000 or so clones, with about 85% occurring only once. Study conclusions and caveats: Most donors were white British and more were female, and clonal diversity was possibly underestimated. Dominant CD4 TCR responses targeted spike regions 160-218 and 743-854.

For this clone: Its antigen is not known.

This TCR was recovered from an adult in good health. Here the sequenced sample was peripheral blood, taken on day 0 of AZD1222 vaccination.

The CDR3: CASSPQSGLGTEAFF. The CDR3 DNA sequence: TGTGCCAGCTCACCACAATCAGGGTTAGGCACTGAAGCTTTCTTT. The V gene is TRBV18, the J gene TRBJ1-1; a weak D match, TRBD1 (5 bases). Germline assignment: CDR1 KGHSH and CDR2 LQKENI. This CDR3 contains 15 residues. The ends were cut back, 1 base at V and 4 bases at J, with 13 bases in the middle.